What follows are 15 T cell receptor beta chains derived from one specimen sequenced in a study of blood T cells in healthy people across ages. A sample-barcoded 5' primer and a J-beta primer mix were used in a second PCR of about 7 to 12 cycles. TCRdb re-analysed the 5' RACE reads in MiXCR, keeping a single row per CDR3 protein. The sample shows under 700,000 distinct CDR3 sequences, less than 25% of them seen only once. The same data also went into a second study, on T cells of mothers and their children.

Sequencing was carried out using blood. These receptor sequences come from a boy aged 10-17 years in good health.

This clonotype was counted only a few times. The V and J genes are TRBV27 and TRBJ2-3, with D unclear. Trimming took off 4 bases at V and 5 bases at J, with 13 bases between the two ends. The CDR3 length is 14 residues. The germline V gene has CDR1 MNHEY and CDR2 SMNVEV (reference sequence). CDR3 DNA sequence: TGTGCCAGCAGTTCCGTCCCGGTGGGAGATACGCAGTATTTT. Amino acids: CASSSVPVGDTQYF.

This clonotype came up a few times. The chain joins TRBV28 to TRBJ2-5; D gene uncertain. This CDR3 comprises 13 residues. CDR1 is MDHEN and CDR2 is SYDVKM in the germline V gene. Between the trimmed V and J ends, which lost 8 bases and 2 bases, there was a span of 12 bases. The CDR3 nucleotides are TGTGCCAGCCTTTCGCCCGGTCAAGAGACCCAGTACTTC. Translation gives CASLSPGQETQYF.

The V gene is TRBV4-3, the J gene TRBJ2-1; weak D call: TRBD2 (6 bases). The CDR3 contains 16 residues. Deletions cut 2 bases from V and 5 bases from J, with 16 bases between. Germline lookup yields CDR1 LGHNA and CDR2 YSLEER. The CDR3 nucleotides read TGCGCCAGCAGCCAATTCCCGCGGACTAAAAACAATGAGCAGTTCTTC. This encodes CASSQFPRTKNNEQFF.

This clonotype was counted a few times. The J gene is TRBJ2-5, the V gene TRBV13, with 10 bases that match TRBD2. The J call may not be correct, given that the DNA end is closer to TRBJ2-1. The CDR3 loop spans 20 amino acids. From germline, CDR1 is PRHDT and CDR2 FYEKMQ (reference sequence). As DNA, the CDR3 is TGTGCCAGCAGCTTAGGCCTGGGCGCTAGCGGGAGAGGAAGACACGGTGAGCAGTTCTTC. It yields the protein CASSLGLGASGRGRHGEQFF.

The chain uses TRBV10-3 and TRBJ1-2; D gene uncertain. The germline V gene encodes CDR1 ENHRY and CDR2 SYGVKD. The CDR3 runs to 18 residues. V lost 2 bases and J lost 3, with 22 bases in between. The chain's CDR3 is CAISEPELGVTSYYGYTF. As DNA, the CDR3 is TGTGCCATCAGTGAGCCTGAATTAGGAGTTACAAGTTACTATGGCTACACCTTC.

The chain recombines TRBV4-1 with TRBJ2-5; D might be TRBD1 or TRBD2, each matching 7 bases. The CDR3 consists of 14 residues. Germline V gene lookup returns CDR1 MGHRA and CDR2 YSYEKL. V shed 4 bases and J shed 4 bases, with 13 bases lying between them. DNA for the CDR3: TGCGCCAGCAGCCGAACCAGGGGGGGAGAGACCCAGTACTTC. Translated: CASSRTRGGETQYF.

This clonotype came up many times. Compared with germline, one end of the junction differs, possibly owing to a read error. V is TRBV7-2 and J is TRBJ2-5, with 11 bases aligning to TRBD2. CDR3 length: 14 amino acids. Germline loops: CDR1 SGHTA, CDR2 FQGNSA. The CDR3 region is CASSLAGGGETQYF. The DNA of the CDR3 is TGTGCCAGCAGCCTAGCGGGGGGAGGTGAGACCCAGTACTTC.

This clonotype has only a few counts. The rearrangement uses TRBV4-1 and TRBJ2-7; D possibly uses TRBD1 or TRBD2 (5 bases each). This CDR3 comprises 15 residues. V was trimmed by 1 base and J by 4 bases, leaving 14 bases between them. Germline CDR1 is MGHRA and CDR2 is YSYEKL. The CDR3 is CASSQGTGTDYEQYF. The CDR3 DNA reads TGCGCCAGCAGCCAAGGGACCGGGACGGATTACGAGCAGTACTTC.

This clonotype showed up many times. This chain joins TRBV20-1 and TRBJ2-1, with D perhaps matching TRBD2 (6 bases). In germline, CDR1 is DFQATT, CDR2 SNEGSKA (reference sequence). Trimming cost V 0 bases and J 7 bases, with 16 bases left between them. This CDR3 spans 15 amino acids. The CDR3 region is CSAREAASDRNEQFF. The CDR3 nucleotides are TGCAGTGCTAGAGAGGCCGCTAGCGATCGGAATGAGCAGTTCTTC.

CDR3 DNA: TGTGCCAGCAGCCCTAAAAGTTACTGCGAGCAGTACTTC. Protein: CASSPKSYCEQYF. The chain couples TRBV5-6 to TRBJ2-7; D uncertain. Per the germline V gene, CDR1 is SGHDT and CDR2 is YYEEEE. The CDR3 is 13 amino acids. V lost 4 bases to trimming and J lost 6 bases, with 14 bases between them.

This clonotype was detected a few times. The rearrangement uses TRBV9 and TRBJ2-3; D is perhaps TRBD1 (6 bases). The CDR3 runs to 18 residues. V gave up 3 bases and J gave up 1 base, with 21 bases separating them. Germline V gene lookup returns CDR1 SGDLS and CDR2 YYNGEE. The CDR3 loop is CASSGYDQTGWRTDTQYF. The DNA of the CDR3 is TGTGCCAGCAGCGGGTACGATCAGACAGGCTGGCGCACAGATACGCAGTATTTT.

This clonotype was observed a few times. The V call is TRBV28, the J call TRBJ2-6; D is unresolved. Germline CDR1 and CDR2: MDHEN and SYDVKM. V was clipped by 5 bases and J by 0 bases, with 23 bases between them. The CDR3 consists of 20 residues. In DNA form, the CDR3 reads TGTGCCAGCAGTCCGATTCCTAGACGTTATCTAAGCTCTGGGGCCAACGTCCTGACTTTC. This sequence encodes CASSPIPRRYLSSGANVLTF.

The V gene is TRBV5-1, the J gene TRBJ2-7; D is unclear. Germline V gives CDR1 SGHRS, CDR2 YFSETQ. V dropped 4 bases and J dropped 2 bases, with 13 bases sitting between them. The CDR3 runs 14 residues. The CDR3 loop reads CASSATLGTYEQYF. The CDR3 nucleotides read TGCGCCAGCAGCGCAACCTTAGGGACCTACGAGCAGTACTTC.

The chain couples TRBV19 to TRBJ2-1; TRBD1 matches at 7 bases. The CDR3 length is 13 residues. The germline CDR1 and CDR2 sequences are LNHDA and SQIVND (reference sequence). V was pared by 8 bases and J by 3 bases, with 4 bases of the junction left unmatched. The DNA for the CDR3 is TGTGCCAGTCGACAGGGAAACTACAATGAGCAGTTCTTC. Amino acid sequence: CASRQGNYNEQFF.

This clonotype was counted a few times. V usage is TRBV29-1 and J usage is TRBJ1-1; D ambiguous. Germline V lookup: CDR1 SQVTM, CDR2 ANQGSEA. V gave up 2 bases and J gave up 1 base, with 11 bases separating them. CDR3 length: 14 amino acids. The DNA of the CDR3 is TGCAGCGTTGAATCGGTCAGGCGGAACACTGAAGCTTTCTTT. Encoded protein: CSVESVRRNTEAFF.